The rows below give T cell receptor beta chains drawn from one sample of a study of CD8+ T cells in alopecia areata. Produced via immunoSEQ multiplex PCR; TCRdb's table is partial and in-frame only. Found here are 90,000 to 150,000 clones, roughly two fifths of them singletons; the top ten hold approximately 3.1%. What was sequenced was CD4+ T cells sorted from blood. The receptors stem from a human donor with alopecia areata. CDR3s include the opening cysteine and the closing phenylalanine or tryptophan. The D gene is left open where the match is weak. Size values are once, few and many counts, or a class for expanded clones, and some rows have none.

v_call	clone_size	j_call	d_call	cdr3_nt	cdr3_aa
TRBV4-1	NA	TRBJ2-5	NA	TGCGCCAGCAGCCAAACTCTGCTCCAAGAGACCCAGTACTTC	CASSQTLLQETQYF
TRBV29-1	few	TRBJ2-2	TRBD2	TGCAGCGCCTGGGAGGGCGAAGCCGGGGAGCTGTTTTTT	CSAWEGEAGELFF
TRBV9	NA	TRBJ2-1	NA	TGTGCCAGCGGGGTTTCCTACAATGAGCAGTTCTTC	CASGVSYNEQFF
TRBV29-1	few	TRBJ2-3	NA	TGCAGCGTTGAAGCGCAGTACACAGATACGCAGTATTTT	CSVEAQYTDTQYF
TRBV23-1	few	TRBJ2-1	NA	TGCGCCAGCCGGGATGTGGGGCAGGAGCAGTTCTTC	CASRDVGQEQFF
TRBV29-1	few	TRBJ2-7	TRBD1	TGCAGCGTTGAGGGTGGACAGGGGACCTACGAGCAGTACTTC	CSVEGGQGTYEQYF
TRBV29-1	few	TRBJ1-5	NA	TGCAGCGTTGGACATAACAATCAGCCCCAGCATTTT	CSVGHNNQPQHF
TRBV2	NA	TRBJ1-1	NA	TGTGCCAGCATCAACAACCCTTGGGACGGGGCCACTGAAGCTTTCTTT	CASINNPWDGATEAFF
TRBV14	NA	TRBJ1-1	NA	TGTGCCAGCAGCCAAGACAGGGGTCGATGGTGGACTGAAGCTTTCTTT	CASSQDRGRWWTEAFF
TRBV2	NA	TRBJ2-1	TRBD2	TGTGCCAGCAGTCCCGGGACTAGCGGGAGCAATGAGCAGTTCTTC	CASSPGTSGSNEQFF
TRBV29-1	few	TRBJ1-2	NA	TGCAGCGTTCGGGGGGCTCTCAACTATGGCTACACCTTC	CSVRGALNYGYTF
TRBV5-6	NA	TRBJ1-2	NA	TGTGCCAGCAGCACGCCCCCTAACTATGGCTACACCTTC	CASSTPPNYGYTF